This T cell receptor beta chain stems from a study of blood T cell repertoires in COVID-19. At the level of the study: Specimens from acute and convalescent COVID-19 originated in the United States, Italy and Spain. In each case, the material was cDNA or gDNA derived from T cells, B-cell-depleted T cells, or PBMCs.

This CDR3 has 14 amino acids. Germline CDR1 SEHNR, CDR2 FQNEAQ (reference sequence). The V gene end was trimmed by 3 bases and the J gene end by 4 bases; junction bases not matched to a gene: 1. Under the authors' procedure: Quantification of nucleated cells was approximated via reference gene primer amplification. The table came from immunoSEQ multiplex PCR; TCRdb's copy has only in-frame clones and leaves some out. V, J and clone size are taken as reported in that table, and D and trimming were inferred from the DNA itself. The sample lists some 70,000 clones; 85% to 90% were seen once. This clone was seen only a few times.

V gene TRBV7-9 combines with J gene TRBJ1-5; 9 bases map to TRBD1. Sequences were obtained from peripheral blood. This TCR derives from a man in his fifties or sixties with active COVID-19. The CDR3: CASSLGTGNQPQHF. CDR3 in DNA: TGTGCCAGCAGCTTGGGGACAGGGAATCAGCCCCAGCATTTT.